This T cell receptor beta chain emerged from a study of PD-1 blockade in mismatch repair-deficient tumors. Mismatch repair deficiency was confirmed in all patients, by PCR or immunohistochemistry. The protocol was immunoSEQ multiplex PCR, while the TCRdb copy is restricted to in-frame clones and leaves out a portion. The sample holds some 48,000 clones, over 75% seen once. In germline, CDR1 is LNHDA, CDR2 SQIVND (reference sequence). CDR3 length: 13 residues. The V end lost 3 bases, the J end lost 7 bases, and 12 bases lay between the germline ends. Sequenced here: peripheral blood, sampled roughly 21 weeks after starting pembrolizumab. This chain links TRBV19 with TRBJ1-2; D call uncertain. This clonotype originated in an adult with mismatch repair-deficient cancer. CDR3 nucleotides: TGTGCCAGTAGTATTAGGGAGATTGGTGGCTACACCTTC. Translation: CASSIREIGGYTF.